A selection of T cell receptor beta chains follows, all from one sample in a study of T cells in Graves' hyperthyroidism and ophthalmopathy. TCRdb itself ran the multiplex PCR reads through MiXCR, one entry per CDR3 protein. The sample shows about 500,000 distinct CDR3 sequences, roughly 15% of them seen only once. The sample was blood. These receptors all come from a woman aged 18 to 35 with Graves' ophthalmopathy. CDR3s include the opening cysteine and the closing phenylalanine or tryptophan. A D gene is named only where the DNA matches it firmly. Size values are once, few and many counts, or a class for expanded clones, and some rows have none.

D	V	J	size	CDR3	DNA
NA	TRBV29-1	TRBJ2-7	NA	CSVVDLIGEQYF	TGCAGCGTTGTGGACCTAATCGGGGAGCAGTACTTC
NA	TRBV7-9	TRBJ1-1	many	CASSLVGTVGVGTEAFF	TGTGCCAGCAGCTTAGTTGGTACTGTTGGGGTCGGCACTGAAGCTTTCTTT
TRBD1	TRBV11-1	TRBJ2-2	few	CASSLLTGVLGELFF	TGTGCCAGCAGCTTACTGACAGGGGTGTTAGGGGAGCTGTTTTTT
NA	TRBV2	TRBJ2-3	many	CAGQNRGSTDTQYF	TGTGCCGGACAGAATCGGGGAAGCACAGATACGCAGTATTTT
TRBD1	TRBV12-3/TRBV12-4	TRBJ2-1	many	CASSHRGQEYNEQFF	TGTGCCAGCAGTCACCGGGGACAGGAATACAATGAGCAGTTCTTC
TRBD1	TRBV28	TRBJ2-3	many	CASRDRGASTDTQYF	TGTGCCAGCAGGGACAGGGGCGCTAGCACAGATACGCAGTATTTT
NA	TRBV2	TRBJ1-5	many	CASSPRTSNQPQHF	TGTGCCAGCAGCCCCAGGACTAGCAATCAGCCCCAGCATTTT
NA	TRBV6-5	TRBJ1-5	many	CASSYSDQPQHF	TGTGCCAGCAGTTACTCGGATCAGCCCCAGCATTTT
NA	TRBV10-3	TRBJ2-7	few	CATGWGYEQYF	TGTGCCACTGGATGGGGCTACGAGCAGTACTTC
TRBD2	TRBV5-6	TRBJ2-1	NA	CASSNPRDSSGSLNEQFF	TGTGCCAGCAGCAACCCACGGGATAGTAGCGGGAGTTTGAATGAGCAGTTCTTC
NA	TRBV4-2	TRBJ1-2	many	CASSQEDYGYTF	TGTGCCAGCAGCCAAGAGGACTATGGCTACACCTTC
TRBD2	TRBV20-1	TRBJ2-1	many	CSARGGRGIYNEQFF	TGCAGTGCTAGGGGTGGGCGGGGGATATACAATGAGCAGTTCTTC
NA	TRBV18	TRBJ1-5	few	CASSPATRRQPQHF	TGTGCCAGCTCACCAGCGACCAGACGGCAGCCCCAGCATTTT
TRBD1	TRBV7-9	TRBJ2-2	NA	CANDRGSGELFF	TGTGCCAACGACAGGGGTTCCGGGGAGCTGTTTTTT
NA	TRBV20-1	TRBJ2-4	many	CSALVDTQNIQYF	TGCAGTGCCCTCGTGGACACCCAAAACATTCAGTACTTC
TRBD2	TRBV6-1	TRBJ2-5	many	CASSRTSAYQETQYF	TGTGCCAGCAGTCGGACTAGCGCGTACCAAGAGACCCAGTACTTC
TRBD2	TRBV20-1	TRBJ2-2	NA	CSANSGGARELFF	TGCAGTGCTAATAGCGGGGGGGCCCGGGAGCTGTTTTTT
NA	TRBV30	TRBJ2-4	many	CAWSVRRVKNIQYF	TGTGCCTGGAGTGTACGCCGGGTAAAAAACATTCAGTACTTC
NA	TRBV9	TRBJ2-1	NA	CASSVVLEAGVGEQFF	TGTGCCAGCAGCGTAGTACTGGAGGCCGGGGTGGGTGAGCAGTTCTTC
TRBD1	TRBV20-1	TRBJ2-7	many	CSARGDRGYEQYF	TGCAGTGCTAGAGGGGACAGGGGTTACGAGCAGTACTTC
TRBD2	TRBV2	TRBJ2-7	few	CASSEDVTSGNAVHEQYF	TGTGCCAGCAGTGAAGACGTGACTAGCGGGAACGCCGTCCACGAGCAGTACTTC
TRBD2	TRBV9	TRBJ2-5	few	CASSKGLAETQYF	TGTGCCAGCAGTAAGGGACTAGCGGAGACCCAGTACTTC
NA	TRBV19	TRBJ2-6	NA	CASNGANVLTF	TGTGCCAGTAATGGGGCCAACGTCCTGACTTTC
NA	TRBV28	TRBJ2-1	many	CASSPIPYNEQFF	TGTGCCAGCAGTCCGATCCCTTACAATGAGCAGTTCTTC
NA	TRBV29-1	TRBJ1-2	NA	CSVASWTEGPNYGYTF	TGCAGCGTCGCATCATGGACAGAAGGCCCTAACTATGGCTACACCTTC
NA	TRBV6-1	TRBJ2-2	few	CASSEIGAGELFF	TGTGCCAGCAGTGAAATAGGAGCCGGGGAGCTGTTTTTT
TRBD1	TRBV28	TRBJ1-1	many	CASSQPGQGMNTEAFF	TGTGCCAGCAGCCAACCGGGACAGGGGATGAACACTGAAGCTTTCTTT
TRBD1	TRBV2	TRBJ2-1	few	CASSDPPGQALGEQFF	TGTGCCAGCAGTGATCCACCCGGACAGGCTTTGGGTGAGCAGTTCTTC